The source of this TCR beta chain is a study of blood T cells in healthy people across ages. Study findings and constraints: PBMCs went unsorted, and a conclusive naive versus antigen-experienced comparison was therefore prevented.

V shed 4 bases, J shed 4 bases, and the junction held 8 bases outside the gene matches. Germline assignment: CDR1 SGHRS and CDR2 YFSETQ. CDR3 length equals 15 residues. On this clonotype: Its antigen is still unknown.

Primed by a sample-barcoded 5' primer and a J-beta primer mix, a second PCR proceeded for roughly 6 to 12 cycles. Each CDR3 protein gets one entry after TCRdb re-called the 5' RACE reads with MiXCR. In the table there are 750,000 to 950,000 distinct CDR3 sequences, about a quarter of which are singletons. These same records also appear under a second study, on T cells of mothers and their children.

The J gene is TRBJ2-5, the V gene TRBV5-1; 9 bases are shared with TRBD1. Sequences were obtained from blood. This TCR was recovered from a boy between 10 and 17 years old in good health. This chain's CDR3 is CASSKTGQGGETQYF. The CDR3 nucleotides are TGCGCCAGCAGCAAAACGGGACAGGGTGGAGAGACCCAGTACTTC.